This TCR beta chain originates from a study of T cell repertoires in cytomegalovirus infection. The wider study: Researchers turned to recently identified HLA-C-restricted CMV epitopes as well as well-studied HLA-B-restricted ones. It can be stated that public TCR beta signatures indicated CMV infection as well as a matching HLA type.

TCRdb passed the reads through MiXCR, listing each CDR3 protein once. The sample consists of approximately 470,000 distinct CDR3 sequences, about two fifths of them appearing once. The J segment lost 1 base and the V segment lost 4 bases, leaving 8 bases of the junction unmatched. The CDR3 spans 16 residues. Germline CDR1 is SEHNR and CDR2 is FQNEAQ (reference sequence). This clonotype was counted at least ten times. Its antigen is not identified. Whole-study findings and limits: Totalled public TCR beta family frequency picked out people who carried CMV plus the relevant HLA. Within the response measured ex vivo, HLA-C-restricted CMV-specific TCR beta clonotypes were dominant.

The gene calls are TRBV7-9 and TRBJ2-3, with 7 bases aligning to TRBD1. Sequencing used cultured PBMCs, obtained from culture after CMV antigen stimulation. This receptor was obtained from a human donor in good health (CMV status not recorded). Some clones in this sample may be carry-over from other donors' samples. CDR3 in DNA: TGTGCCAGCAGCTCCTGGGACAGAAGTCGCACAGATACGCAGTATTTT. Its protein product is CASSSWDRSRTDTQYF.